One and the same sample provided the 5 T cell receptor beta chains below, sequenced in a study of T cell responses to AZD1222 COVID-19 vaccine (dated by TCRdb to about 2021). This specimen's time point label, interpreted: about 28 days (+/-7) after the second vaccine dose. The receptor library was made with the immunoSEQ multiplex PCR assay. TCRdb stores this immuneACCESS table with in-frame sequences only. Part of the clones is absent; in the studies checked, under half of the shortfall reflects unresolved V genes, and no reason is known for the rest. This sample gives 120,000 to 150,000 clones in total; 90% of them show up just once. The ten top clones hold 1.5% to 2% of the sample. This sample comprised peripheral blood, obtained 28 days after the second AZD1222 dose. The origin of the receptors is an adult who received the AZD1222 COVID-19 vaccine.

J is TRBJ2-5 and V is TRBV9, with D possibly matching TRBD2 (6 bases). Germline V gene data show CDR1 as SGDLS and CDR2 as YYNGEE. V was shortened by 4 bases and J by 7 bases, with 17 bases between the two germline ends. The length of the CDR3 is 14 residues. The CDR3 protein is CASSPDLEGGTQYF. CDR3 DNA: TGTGCCAGCAGCCCCGACTTGGAGGGTGGGACCCAGTACTTC.

This chain links TRBV19 with TRBJ1-6, with 7 bases matching TRBD1. V was clipped by 5 bases and J by 10 bases; unmatched bases: 2. The CDR3 is 12 amino acids. Per the germline V gene, CDR1 is LNHDA and CDR2 is SQIVND (reference sequence). The CDR3, as DNA: TGTGCCAGTAGTGGAGGGGGCTCACCCCTCCACTTT. Encoded protein: CASSGGGSPLHF.

V is TRBV19 and J is TRBJ1-6, with D maybe TRBD1 (6 bases). Trimming pared 6 bases from V and 9 bases from J, leaving 24 bases between. The CDR3 sequence is 17 residues long. Germline CDR1 reads LNHDA; CDR2 reads SQIVND (reference sequence). The CDR3 loop is CASRPETGRGVGSPLHF. CDR3 bases: TGTGCCAGTAGACCCGAGACAGGCCGGGGGGTCGGTTCACCCCTCCACTTT.

The V call is TRBV19, the J call TRBJ1-2; D gene ambiguous. The germline CDR1 and CDR2 sequences are LNHDA and SQIVND (reference sequence). Between the trimmed V and J ends, which lost 3 bases and 8 bases, there was a span of 10 bases. This CDR3 has 12 amino acids. The CDR3 sequence: CASSIPPGGYTF. The CDR3 DNA is TGTGCCAGTAGTATTCCTCCGGGGGGCTACACCTTC.

The rearrangement uses TRBV2 and TRBJ1-5; D might be TRBD1 (5 bases). CDR1 is SNHLY, CDR2 FYNNEI, per germline. CDR3 size: 14 residues. The V and J ends lost 1 base and 3 bases respectively, with 7 bases between them. The CDR3 region has the DNA TGTGCCAGCAGTGAAGGGGGGATCAATCAGCCCCAGCATTTT. This translates into CASSEGGINQPQHF.